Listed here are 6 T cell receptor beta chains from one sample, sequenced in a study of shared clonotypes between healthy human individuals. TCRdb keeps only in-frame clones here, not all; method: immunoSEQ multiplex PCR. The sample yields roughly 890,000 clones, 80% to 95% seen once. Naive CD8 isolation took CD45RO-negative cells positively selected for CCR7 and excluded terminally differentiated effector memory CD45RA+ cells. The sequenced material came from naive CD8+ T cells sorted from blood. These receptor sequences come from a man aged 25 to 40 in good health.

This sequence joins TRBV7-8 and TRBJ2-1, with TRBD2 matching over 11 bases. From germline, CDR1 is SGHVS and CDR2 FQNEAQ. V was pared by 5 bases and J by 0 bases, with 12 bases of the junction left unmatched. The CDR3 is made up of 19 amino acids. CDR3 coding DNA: TGTGCCAGCAGCGGGCCTAGCGGGAGGTCAGAGAGCTCCTACAATGAGCAGTTCTTC. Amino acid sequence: CASSGPSGRSESSYNEQFF.

In DNA, the CDR3 is TGCGCCAGCAGCCAAGATTCTATTGCGGGAGGCGGCCCAGATACGCAGTATTTT. Its protein is CASSQDSIAGGGPDTQYF. The chain couples TRBV4-1 to TRBJ2-3; 8 bases line up with TRBD2. The length of the CDR3 is 18 residues. V dropped 0 bases and J dropped 4; count of bases not matched to a gene: 12. Germline assignment: CDR1 MGHRA and CDR2 YSYEKL.

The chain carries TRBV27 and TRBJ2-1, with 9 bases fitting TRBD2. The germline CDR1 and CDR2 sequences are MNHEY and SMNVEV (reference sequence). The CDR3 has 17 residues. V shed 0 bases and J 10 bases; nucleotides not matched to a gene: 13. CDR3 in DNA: TGTGCCAGCAGTTTATCCGACAGAGCTAGCGGGAAGGGGGAGCAGTTCTTC. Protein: CASSLSDRASGKGEQFF.

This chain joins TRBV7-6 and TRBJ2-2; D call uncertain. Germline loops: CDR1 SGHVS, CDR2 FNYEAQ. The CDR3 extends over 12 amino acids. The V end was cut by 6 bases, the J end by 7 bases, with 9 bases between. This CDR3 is CASSFSLGELFF. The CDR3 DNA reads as TGTGCCAGCAGTTTTAGCCTCGGGGAGCTGTTTTTT. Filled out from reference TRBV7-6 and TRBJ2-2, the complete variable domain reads GAGVSQSPRYKVTKRGQDVALRCDPISGHVSLYWYRQALGQGPEFLTYFNYEAQQDKSGLPNDRFSAERPEGSISTLTIQRTEQRDSAMYRCASSFSLGELFFGEGSRLTVL.

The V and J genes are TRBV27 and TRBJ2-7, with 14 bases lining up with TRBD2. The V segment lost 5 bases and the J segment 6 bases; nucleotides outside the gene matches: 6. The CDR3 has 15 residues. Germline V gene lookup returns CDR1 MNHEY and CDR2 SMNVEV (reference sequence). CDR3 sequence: CASSRGTSGRIEQYF. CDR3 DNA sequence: TGTGCCAGCAGTCGCGGGACTAGCGGGAGAATCGAGCAGTACTTC.

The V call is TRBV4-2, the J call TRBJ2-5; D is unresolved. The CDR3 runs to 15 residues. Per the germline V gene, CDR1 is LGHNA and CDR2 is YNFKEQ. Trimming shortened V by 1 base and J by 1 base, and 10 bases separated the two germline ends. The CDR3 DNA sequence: TGTGCCAGCAGCCAAGTTCCTCTCGGCCAAGAGACCCAGTACTTC. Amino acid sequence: CASSQVPLGQETQYF.